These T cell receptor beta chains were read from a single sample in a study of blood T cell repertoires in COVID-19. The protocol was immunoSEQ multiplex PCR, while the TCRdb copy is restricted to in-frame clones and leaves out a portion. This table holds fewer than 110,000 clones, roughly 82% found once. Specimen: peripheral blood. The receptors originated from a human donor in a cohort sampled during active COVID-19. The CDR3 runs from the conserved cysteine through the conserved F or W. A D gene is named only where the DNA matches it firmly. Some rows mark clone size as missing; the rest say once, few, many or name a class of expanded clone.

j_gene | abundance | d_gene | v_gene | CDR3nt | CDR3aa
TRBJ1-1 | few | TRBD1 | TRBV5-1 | TGCGCCAGCAGCCTAGGACAGGGCCTCGGTTCGGGTGAAGCTTTCTTT | CASSLGQGLGSGEAFF
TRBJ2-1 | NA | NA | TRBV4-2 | TGTGCCAGCAGCCAAGTCAGCGGCGTGGGAGATGAGCAGTTCTTC | CASSQVSGVGDEQFF
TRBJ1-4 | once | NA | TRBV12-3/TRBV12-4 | TGTGCCACCAGACATCTAACTAATGAAAAACTGTTTTTT | CATRHLTNEKLFF
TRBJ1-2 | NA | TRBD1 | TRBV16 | TGTGCCAGCAGCCCCGAGCCCACAGGGGACTACACCTTC | CASSPEPTGDYTF
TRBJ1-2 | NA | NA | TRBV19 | TGTGCCAGTAGTTTACAGGATGGGTATGGCTACACCTTC | CASSLQDGYGYTF
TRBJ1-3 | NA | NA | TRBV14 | TGTGCCAGCAGCCAAGATCTATCTGGAAACACCATATATTTT | CASSQDLSGNTIYF
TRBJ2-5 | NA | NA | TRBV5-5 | TGTGCCAGCAGCCCTGACAGAAATTACCAAGAGACCCAGTACTTC | CASSPDRNYQETQYF
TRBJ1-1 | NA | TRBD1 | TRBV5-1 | TGCGCCAGCAGCCACGGACAGGCCCACATGAACACTGAAGCTTTCTTT | CASSHGQAHMNTEAFF
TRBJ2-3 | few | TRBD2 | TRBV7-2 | TGTGCCAGCAGCTTAGAGGGACTAGCGGGGGTAGATACGCAGTATTTT | CASSLEGLAGVDTQYF
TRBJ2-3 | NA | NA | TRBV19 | TGTGCCAGTAGGCGCCCGGGTTTCACAGATACGCAGTATTTT | CASRRPGFTDTQYF
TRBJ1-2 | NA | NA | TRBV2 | TGTGCCAGCACGGCACAGCCCCAAGCGGGTGGCTACACCTTC | CASTAQPQAGGYTF
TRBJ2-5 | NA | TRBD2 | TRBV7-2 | TGTGCCAGCAGCCCAACCACTAGCGTAGAGACCCAGTACTTC | CASSPTTSVETQYF
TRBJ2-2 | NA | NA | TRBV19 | TGTGCCAGTAGTATACAGGGAACCCCCGGGGAGCTGTTTTTT | CASSIQGTPGELFF
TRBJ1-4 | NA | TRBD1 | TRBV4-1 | TGCGCCAGCAGCCAGGCGGACAGGGGAAGGGAAAAACTGTTTTTT | CASSQADRGREKLFF
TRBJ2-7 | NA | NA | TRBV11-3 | TGTGCCAGCAGCGGAGGACAGTCCTCTGTGGCCTACGAGCAGTACTTC | CASSGGQSSVAYEQYF
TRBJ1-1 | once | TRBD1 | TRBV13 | TGTGCCAGCAGCCTACAGGGGTCTGAAGCTTTCTTT | CASSLQGSEAFF
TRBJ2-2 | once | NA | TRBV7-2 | TGTGCCAGCAGCTTAGCTCTAGCAGGCACCGGGGAGCTGTTTTTT | CASSLALAGTGELFF
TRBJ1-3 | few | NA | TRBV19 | TGTGCCAGTAGCAATTCCGGGACTTTCGGAAACACCATATATTTT | CASSNSGTFGNTIYF
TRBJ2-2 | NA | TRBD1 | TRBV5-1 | TGCGCCAGCAGCTTGGTCCCCGGGACAGCGAACACCGGGGAGCTGTTTTTT | CASSLVPGTANTGELFF
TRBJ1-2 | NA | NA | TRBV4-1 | TGCGCCAGCAGCCAAGATAGGCGGCCAGATGGCTACACCTTC | CASSQDRRPDGYTF
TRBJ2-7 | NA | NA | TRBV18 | TGTGCCAGCTCCCCCAAAGGGGTCTACGAGCAGTACTTC | CASSPKGVYEQYF
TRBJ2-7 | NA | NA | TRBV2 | TGTGCCAGCAGTCTTAACAGGGAAAGTATCTACGAGCAGTACTTC | CASSLNRESIYEQYF
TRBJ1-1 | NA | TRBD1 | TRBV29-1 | TGCAGCGTCACACAGGGGGCAAACACTGAAGCTTTCTTT | CSVTQGANTEAFF
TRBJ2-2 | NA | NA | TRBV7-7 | TGTGCTAGCAGCCTATCACAGGGTTCTGGGGAGCTGTTTTTT | CASSLSQGSGELFF
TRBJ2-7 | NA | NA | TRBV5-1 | TGCGCCAGCAGCTCGAATACAGGACCCGAGCAGTACTTC | CASSSNTGPEQYF
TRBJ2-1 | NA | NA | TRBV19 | TGTGCCAGTAGTATAGATCTTGGACAGTACAATGAGCAGTTCTTC | CASSIDLGQYNEQFF
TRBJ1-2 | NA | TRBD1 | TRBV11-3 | TGTGCCAGCAGCGGGACAGCCTATGGCTACACCTTC | CASSGTAYGYTF
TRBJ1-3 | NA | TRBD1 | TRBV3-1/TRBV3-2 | TGTGCCAGCAGCCGCAGACAGGGCGACCTCTCTGGAAACACCATATATTTT | CASSRRQGDLSGNTIYF
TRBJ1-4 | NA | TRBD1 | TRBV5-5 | TGTGCCAGCAGCCCGGACAGGGTATATGAAAAACTGTTTTTT | CASSPDRVYEKLFF
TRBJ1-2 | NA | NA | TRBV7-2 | TGTGCCAGCAGCTTATGGGCCAGGGTAGATGGCTACACCTTC | CASSLWARVDGYTF
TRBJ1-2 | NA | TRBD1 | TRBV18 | TGTGCCAGCTCACCACCGTCGACAGGGGCACATGGCTACACCTTC | CASSPPSTGAHGYTF
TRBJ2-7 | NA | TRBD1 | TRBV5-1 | TGCGCCAGCAGCTTTGGGACCGGGACAGGGATCTCCTACGAGCAGTACTTC | CASSFGTGTGISYEQYF
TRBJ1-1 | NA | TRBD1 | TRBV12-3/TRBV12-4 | TGTGCCAGCAGATGGGACAGGGACACTGAAGCTTTCTTT | CASRWDRDTEAFF
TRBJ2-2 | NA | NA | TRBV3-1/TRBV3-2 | TGTGCCAGCAGCCGAGTCGAGGAGCTGTTTTTT | CASSRVEELFF
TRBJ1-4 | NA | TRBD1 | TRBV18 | TGTGCCAGCTCACCACCCCAGGGACAGTCAAATGAAAAACTGTTTTTT | CASSPPQGQSNEKLFF
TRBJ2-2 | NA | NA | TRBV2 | TGTGCCAGCAAACAGTCTCTCGGGGAGCTGTTTTTT | CASKQSLGELFF
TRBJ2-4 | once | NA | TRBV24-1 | TGTGCCACCATCGTAGGGACTGTAGCCAAAAACATTCAGTACTTC | CATIVGTVAKNIQYF
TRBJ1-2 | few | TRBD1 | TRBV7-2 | TGTGCCAGCAGCTTAGCCCTTAAACCGACAGGGACCTATGGCTACACCTTC | CASSLALKPTGTYGYTF
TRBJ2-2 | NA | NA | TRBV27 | TGTGCCAGCAGGCCGGGATCAAACACCGGGGAGCTGTTTTTT | CASRPGSNTGELFF
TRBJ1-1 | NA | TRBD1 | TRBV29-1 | TGCAGCGTTCAGTACAGGGGGTTGAACACTGAAGCTTTCTTT | CSVQYRGLNTEAFF
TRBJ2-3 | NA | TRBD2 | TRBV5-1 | TGCGCCAGCAGCTTGGGTCTAGCGGGGGGGACAGATACGCAGTATTTT | CASSLGLAGGTDTQYF
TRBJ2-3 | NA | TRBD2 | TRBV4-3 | TGCGCCAGCAGCCCTAGAGCCTCCAGCGGGGCTGATACGCAGTATTTT | CASSPRASSGADTQYF
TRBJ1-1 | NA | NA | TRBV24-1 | TGTGCCACCAGTGAACCAAGGAGGCGAGCTTTCTTT | CATSEPRRRAFF
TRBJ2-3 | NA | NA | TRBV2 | TGTGCCACTACTGCGGTCTTTGACACAGATACGCAGTATTTT | CATTAVFDTDTQYF
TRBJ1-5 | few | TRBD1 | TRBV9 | TGTGCCAGCAGCCCGGGACAGGACTTCCGTACTCAGCCCCAGCATTTT | CASSPGQDFRTQPQHF
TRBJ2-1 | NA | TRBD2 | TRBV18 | TGTGCCAGCTCACCACCGACCGGGACTAGCGGGGGGGACTCCTACAATGAGCAGTTCTTC | CASSPPTGTSGGDSYNEQFF